The 18 T cell receptor beta chains reported below all come from one sample, sequenced in a study of molecular identifiers for immune sequencing clone quantification. MiXCR was run by TCRdb on the PCR reads, yielding one entry per CDR3 protein. Among 7,500 to 10,000 distinct CDR3 sequences listed, about 15% were seen once. The material sequenced was naive CD8+ T cells from blood, with Jurkat cell RNA spiked in. Subset here: FACS-sorted CD8+CD4-CCR7+CD45RA+ naive T cells. The source of these receptors is a human donor in good health. Some libraries in this study had Jurkat cell RNA spiked in.

This clonotype was recorded at least ten times. The J gene is TRBJ2-2, the V gene TRBV20-1, with TRBD2 matching over 7 bases. The CDR3 contains 15 residues. V shed 3 bases, J shed 5 bases, and the junction held 9 bases outside the gene matches. CDR1 and CDR2 from the germline V gene are DFQATT and SNEGSKA (reference sequence). CDR3 protein: CSASLGTIYTGELFF. CDR3 nucleotides: TGCAGTGCTAGCCTCGGGACTATTTATACCGGGGAGCTGTTTTTT.

There are many counts of this clonotype. This chain links TRBV5-6 with TRBJ1-5, with D perhaps matching TRBD1 (6 bases). The germline V gene encodes CDR1 SGHDT and CDR2 YYEEEE. V lost 4 bases to trimming and J lost 5 bases, with 13 bases between them. This CDR3 has 14 residues. This chain's CDR3 is CASSAGQLYQPQHF. The CDR3 DNA is TGTGCCAGCAGCGCCGGACAGTTATATCAGCCCCAGCATTTT.

This clonotype has only a few counts. The chain employs TRBV13 and TRBJ2-4; the D is unclear. The CDR3 loop spans 17 amino acids. V lost 5 bases and J 1 base, leaving 18 bases between the germline ends. The germline gives CDR1 PRHDT, CDR2 FYEKMQ (reference sequence). The CDR3 loop reads CASSEPGTFGAKNIQYF. Here the CDR3 DNA reads TGTGCCAGCAGCGAACCCGGTACGTTCGGGGCCAAAAACATTCAGTACTTC.

In this sample, this clonotype is medium-sized. V is TRBV19 and J is TRBJ2-3, with 12 bases fitting TRBD2. Unmatched junction bases numbered 6, after V lost 3 bases and J lost 2 bases. Looked up from germline, CDR1 is LNHDA and CDR2 is SQIVND (reference sequence). The CDR3 is made up of 17 amino acids. This CDR3 is CASSMSSGGVYTDTQYF. CDR3 nucleotide sequence: TGTGCCAGTAGTATGTCTAGCGGGGGGGTTTACACAGATACGCAGTATTTT.

This clonotype is categorized as medium-sized (0.01 to 0.1%). The junction departs from germline at one end; a sequencing error may be responsible. The chain has TRBV7-9 and TRBJ2-7; 7 bases line up with TRBD2. The CDR3 covers 12 residues. Germline CDR1 SEHNR, CDR2 FQNEAQ (reference sequence). The CDR3 protein is CASSFPTGGLCF. DNA of the CDR3: TGTGCCAGCAGCTTTCCCACGGGGGGTTTGTGCTTC.

By sample fraction, this clonotype is medium-sized. This chain uses TRBV20-1 with TRBJ2-3, with 9 positions matching TRBD2. The CDR3 loop spans 15 amino acids. Germline loops: CDR1 DFQATT, CDR2 SNEGSKA (reference sequence). Trimming at V came to 5 bases and at J to 0 bases, leaving 6 bases not matched to a gene. The CDR3 DNA reads as TGCAGTGCTCAGCGGGGGGTAACGAGCACAGATACGCAGTATTTT. This sequence encodes CSAQRGVTSTDTQYF.

A word on this clonotype: This sequence may be a read error, since a much larger clone differs from it by one base. CDR3 DNA: TGTGCCAGCAGTTTATATGGTTGGGACAGCAACCAAGAGCCCCAGTACTTC. This gives the protein CASSLYGWDSNQEPQYF. V gene TRBV27 combines with J gene TRBJ2-5, with 7 bases matching TRBD1. CDR1 is MNHEY, CDR2 SMNVEV, per germline (reference sequence). This CDR3 has 17 amino acids.

In this sample, this clonotype is medium-sized. The CDR3 spells CASSLGVTEAFF. The CDR3, as DNA: TGTGCCAGCAGCTTAGGGGTCACTGAAGCTTTCTTT. The chain uses TRBV7-9 and TRBJ1-1; D gene uncertain. The germline V gene encodes CDR1 SEHNR and CDR2 FQNEAQ (reference sequence). V shed 1 base and J shed 4 bases, with 4 bases lying between them. The CDR3 loop spans 12 amino acids.

By frequency in the sample, this clonotype is medium-sized. The chain employs TRBV7-9 and TRBJ2-7, with D possibly called TRBD1 or TRBD2 (5 bases each). V gave up 5 bases and J gave up 4 bases, with 15 bases separating them. Germline assignment: CDR1 SEHNR and CDR2 FQNEAQ (reference sequence). The CDR3 covers 14 residues. The CDR3 spells CASSPLGAGYEQYF. For the CDR3, the DNA is TGTGCCAGCAGCCCCCTCGGGGCAGGGTACGAGCAGTACTTC.

This clonotype ranks as medium-sized. The gene calls are TRBV20-1 and TRBJ2-7; 12 positions agree with TRBD2. V dropped 5 bases and J dropped 7; count of bases not matched to a gene: 21. The CDR3 runs 18 residues. CDR1 is DFQATT, CDR2 SNEGSKA, per germline (reference sequence). The CDR3 nucleotides are TGCAGTGCTGCCGGGACAGGGCTGTCACTAGCGGGAGGTGGGGAGCAGTACTTC. It yields the protein CSAAGTGLSLAGGGEQYF.

This clonotype was seen only a few times. J is TRBJ2-1 and V is TRBV11-3; tentatively, D is TRBD2 (6 bases). Germline V gene data show CDR1 as SGHNT and CDR2 as YENEEA. This CDR3 is built from 15 residues. V was pared by 3 bases and J by 4 bases, with 13 bases between. CDR3 residues: CASSLGTGTYNEQFF. The CDR3 nucleotides are TGTGCCAGCAGCTTGGGGACCGGGACTTACAATGAGCAGTTCTTC.

Sample share makes this clonotype medium-sized. The chain uses TRBV6-6 and TRBJ2-3, with a possible D match to TRBD2 (6 bases). This CDR3 spans 17 amino acids. The germline V gene has CDR1 MNHNY and CDR2 SVGAGI (reference sequence). Trimming pared 5 bases from V and 6 bases from J, leaving 24 bases between. Written as DNA, the CDR3 is TGTGCCAGCAGTGACGGGGACTCAATGAGCTTCGGGGATACGCAGTATTTT. Amino acids: CASSDGDSMSFGDTQYF.

This clonotype was detected only a few times. The chain is built from TRBV9 and TRBJ2-3; 9 bases fit TRBD1. The germline CDR1 and CDR2 sequences are SGDLS and YYNGEE. V lost 0 bases, J lost 1 base, and 0 bases stayed unmatched. This CDR3 has 15 amino acids. The CDR3 DNA sequence: TGTGCCAGCAGCGTAGGGGACAGGGGCACAGATACGCAGTATTTT. Amino acids: CASSVGDRGTDTQYF.

By sample fraction, this clonotype is medium-sized. The genes are TRBV29-1 and TRBJ2-3; tentative D call: TRBD2 (5 bases). V was cut by 6 bases and J by 8 bases, with 21 bases left in between. CDR1 and CDR2 from the germline V gene are SQVTM and ANQGSEA. This CDR3 spans 14 amino acids. The CDR3 region is CSVPPGVSGGTQYF. The CDR3 DNA sequence: TGCAGCGTCCCCCCCGGGGTGAGTGGTGGTACGCAGTATTTT.

Regarding this clonotype: A single base separates this from a much larger clone, so it may be a read error. The rearrangement uses TRBV13 and TRBJ2-5; maybe TRBD1 (5 bases). V gave up 0 bases and J gave up 5 bases, with 10 bases separating them. Per germline, CDR1 PRHDT and CDR2 FYEKMQ (reference sequence). The CDR3 totals 14 residues. The CDR3 DNA reads TGTGCCAGCAGCTTAGGGTACAGGTCTGAGACCCAGTACTTC. Its translation is CASSLGYRSETQYF. Supplemented by reference TRBV13 and TRBJ2-5, the full variable domain reads AAGVIQSPRHLIKEKRETATLKCYPIPRHDTVYWYQQGPGQDPQFLISFYEKMQSDKGSIPDRFSAQQFSDYHSELNMSSLELGDSALYFCASSLGYRSETQYFGPGTRLLVL.

With respect to this clonotype: This may be a read error, as it is one base from a much larger clone. This CDR3 is missing its conserved last phenylalanine or tryptophan, likely due to a read error. The rearrangement links TRBV4-1 to TRBJ2-7; D remains ambiguous. V lost 0 bases to trimming and J lost 6 bases, with 15 bases between them. The germline V gene encodes CDR1 MGHRA and CDR2 YSYEKL. This CDR3 region has 15 residues. The CDR3 reads CASSQDVSFPGEQYS. In DNA form, the CDR3 reads TGCGCCAGCAGCCAAGATGTCTCCTTTCCGGGCGAGCAGTACTCC.

Judged by abundance, this clonotype is medium-sized. The chain couples TRBV28 to TRBJ2-7; either TRBD1 or TRBD2 may fit D (5 bases each). Trimming shortened V by 8 bases and J by 4 bases, and 15 bases separated the two germline ends. Germline V CDR1 and CDR2: MDHEN, SYDVKM. The CDR3 spans 13 residues. The CDR3 nucleotides read TGTGCCAGCGGGGGAGCAGTGTGGTACGAGCAGTACTTC. It yields the protein CASGGAVWYEQYF.

V gene TRBV12-3 or TRBV12-4 combines with J gene TRBJ1-2, with TRBD1 identical over 9 bases. The junction had 3 bases not matched to a gene; V was cut back by 5 bases and J by 5 bases. CDR3 length: 13 residues. The CDR3 bases are TGTGCCAGCAGTCCCGGGACAGGGTATGGCTACACCTTC. Translated: CASSPGTGYGYTF.